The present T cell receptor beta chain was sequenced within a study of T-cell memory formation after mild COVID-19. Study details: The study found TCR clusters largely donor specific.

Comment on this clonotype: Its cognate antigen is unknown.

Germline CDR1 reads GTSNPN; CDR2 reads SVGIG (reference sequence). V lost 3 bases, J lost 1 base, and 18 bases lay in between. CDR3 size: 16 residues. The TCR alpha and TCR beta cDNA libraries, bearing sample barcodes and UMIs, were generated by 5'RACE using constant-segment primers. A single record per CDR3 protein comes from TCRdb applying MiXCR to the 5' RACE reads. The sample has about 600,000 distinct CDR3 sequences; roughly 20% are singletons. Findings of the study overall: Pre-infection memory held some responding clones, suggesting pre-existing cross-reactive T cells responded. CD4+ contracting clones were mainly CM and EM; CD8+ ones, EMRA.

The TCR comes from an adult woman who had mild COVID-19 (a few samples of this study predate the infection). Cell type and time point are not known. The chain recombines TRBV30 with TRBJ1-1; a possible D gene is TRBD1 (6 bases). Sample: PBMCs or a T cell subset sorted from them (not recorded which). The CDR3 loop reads CAWRDFSGTPNTEAFF. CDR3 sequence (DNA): TGTGCCTGGAGGGATTTTTCCGGGACACCGAACACTGAAGCTTTCTTT.